A selection of T cell receptor beta chains follows, all from one sample in a study of CD8 T cells in Susac syndrome. TCRdb called the immunoSEQ multiplex PCR reads again in MiXCR, with one record for every CDR3 protein. The sample records about 240,000 distinct CDR3 sequences, 96% being singletons. Sequencing was carried out using CD4+ T cells from PBMCs. The receptors come from a human donor with Susac syndrome. CDR3s leave out the opening cysteine and the closing phenylalanine or tryptophan. Each record gives: J gene, V gene, CDR3 protein.

TRBJ1-2,TRBV15,ATSRDPWGDGYT
TRBJ2-5,TRBV5-4,ASSSLPQGIGETQY
TRBJ2-7,TRBV15,ATSRALGTGSLGQY
TRBJ1-1,TRBV4-2,ASSQHGGEGGEAF
TRBJ2-7,TRBV4-1,ASSHPVAGTYEQY
TRBJ1-5,TRBV29-1,SVIGGQNQPQH
TRBJ2-3,TRBV5-4,ASSLTGTDTQY
TRBJ2-3,TRBV24-1,ATSDFGQGRWGTDTQY
TRBJ1-2,TRBV20-1,SARRDRGDYGYT
TRBJ2-7,TRBV7-2,ASSLKARGDEQY
TRBJ2-5,TRBV11-2,ASSWQWGQETQY
TRBJ2-2,TRBV29-1,SGRGQILGELF
TRBJ1-1,TRBV7-9,ASSSPGDKGAF
TRBJ2-5,TRBV4-1,ASSHTAPLRGETQY
TRBJ1-5,TRBV2,ASSEGRGYSNQPQH
TRBJ1-1,TRBV20-1,SARTGVGTEAF
TRBJ2-5,TRBV18,ASSPYMTSGRKETQY
TRBJ1-2,TRBV4-2,ASSQETGGAGYGYT
TRBJ2-7,TRBV29-1,SVGGVTTVNEQY
TRBJ2-5,TRBV2,ASSVGMAGRETQY
TRBJ2-3,TRBV11-2,ASSSEIGTQY
TRBJ2-1,TRBV18,ASSPPSLAGDDEQF
TRBJ1-2,TRBV6-6,ATRDRTNYGYT
TRBJ2-3,TRBV5-1,ASSSSGGPDTQY
TRBJ1-2,TRBV18,ASSPERRDYGYT